Each of the 29 T cell receptor beta chains below was sequenced from the same sample in a study of T-cell reconstitution after alpha-beta-depleted transplantation in children (dated by TCRdb to the mid-2010s). Libraries were prepared through PCR. The instrument given in TCRdb is Illumina HiSeq 2500. To normalize quantification of the TCRbeta repertoire, the TCR libraries were built with molecular barcoding that relied on unique molecular identifiers. The public reads were reanalyzed by TCRdb: fastp trimming at Q25, MiXCR alignment, in-frame beta chains only. Every distinct CDR3 protein forms one entry, paired with its most common genes and DNA. This sample gives about 500,000 distinct CDR3 sequences in total; approximately 32% of them show up just once. Under 3% of the sample rests with the top ten. This sample comprised PBMCs from the stem cell graft donor, obtained from the stem cell graft. All receptors derive from a human donor who donated a stem cell graft to a child with aplastic anemia.

The chain combines TRBV3-1 with TRBJ1-2, with TRBD1 as a possible D gene (6 bases). From germline, CDR1 is LGHDT and CDR2 YNNKEL (reference sequence). The CDR3 consists of 12 residues. V was clipped by 3 bases and J by 8 bases, with 10 bases between them. The CDR3: CASSQGAGGYTF. CDR3 bases: TGTGCCAGCAGCCAGGGGGCAGGAGGCTACACCTTC.

The V gene is TRBV18, the J gene TRBJ2-5; no definite D call. Trimming shortened V by 3 bases and J by 4 bases, and 12 bases separated the two germline ends. Germline V gives CDR1 KGHSH, CDR2 LQKENI. The CDR3 spans 14 residues. For the CDR3, the DNA is TGTGCCAGCTCACCGGGTCCAGGTGGAGAGACCCAGTACTTC. This encodes CASSPGPGGETQYF.

The V gene is TRBV12-3 or TRBV12-4, the J gene TRBJ1-4; D not certain. CDR3 length equals 15 residues. V was cut by 5 bases and J by 4 bases, with 14 bases left in between. Here the CDR3 DNA reads TGTGCCAGCAGTACCAGACGGACGATTAATGAAAAACTGTTTTTT. Translating it yields CASSTRRTINEKLFF.

About this clonotype: The junction departs from germline at one end; a sequencing error may be responsible. The J gene is TRBJ2-6, the V gene TRBV27; TRBD2 matches at 10 bases. CDR3 length equals 16 residues. The germline V gene has CDR1 MNHEY and CDR2 SMNVEV (reference sequence). CDR3 region: CASSGLAGVGANGLTF. The CDR3, as DNA: TGTGCCAGCAGTGGCCTAGCGGGAGTTGGGGCCAACGGCCTGACTTTC.

This clonotype was picked up a small number of times. The chain is built from TRBV12-3 or TRBV12-4 and TRBJ1-5; TRBD1 aligns across 9 bases. The CDR3 is 16 residues long. The junction had 9 bases not matched to a gene; V was cut back by 5 bases and J by 4 bases. The CDR3 DNA reads as TGTGCCAGCAGTGGCACCGGGACAGGGCTTAATCAGCCCCAGCATTTT. Its protein is CASSGTGTGLNQPQHF.

The chain has TRBV4-3 and TRBJ1-3, with a weak D call TRBD1 (6 bases). This CDR3 is 15 amino acids long. Germline V gives CDR1 LGHNA, CDR2 YSLEER. The V and J ends lost 2 bases and 3 bases respectively, with 11 bases between them. Here the CDR3 DNA reads TGCGCCAGCAGCCAAACTAACAGGGATGGAAACACCATATATTTT. Its translation is CASSQTNRDGNTIYF.

Comments on this clonotype: One end of the junction does not line up with germline, which may come from a read error. This chain links TRBV18 with TRBJ2-7; 13 nucleotides line up with TRBD2. This CDR3 is built from 14 residues. Germline-derived CDR1 and CDR2 are KGHSH and LQKENI. CDR3 sequence reads: CASQGLAGTYEQYF. CDR3 sequence (DNA): TGTGCCAGCCAGGGACTAGCGGGAACGTACGAGCAGTACTTT.

The chain employs TRBV10-2 and TRBJ1-2, with D unclear. Trimming cost V 0 bases and J 0 bases, with 5 bases left between them. The CDR3 is made up of 14 amino acids. The V gene's germline CDR1 is WSHSY and CDR2 SAAADI. The CDR3, as DNA: TGCGCCAGCAGTGAGTCTATCGCTAACTATGGCTACACCTTC. Translation gives CASSESIANYGYTF.

V is TRBV12-3 or TRBV12-4 and J is TRBJ1-1, with 7 bases lining up with TRBD1. The CDR3 loop spans 15 amino acids. The J segment lost 6 bases and the V segment lost 0 bases, leaving 7 bases of the junction unmatched. DNA for the CDR3: TGTGCCAGCAGTTTAGCGACAGGGAGAGGTGCTGAAGCTTTCTTT. Protein product: CASSLATGRGAEAFF.

The chain joins TRBV10-3 to TRBJ1-5; tentatively, D is TRBD1 (6 bases). The ends were cut back, 3 bases at V and 6 bases at J, with 12 bases in the middle. Germline V gives CDR1 ENHRY, CDR2 SYGVKD. This CDR3 spans 14 amino acids. As DNA, the CDR3 is TGTGCCATCAGTGAAGGGGGTGCGGTTCAGCCCCAGCATTTT. Translated: CAISEGGAVQPQHF.

This chain uses TRBV9 with TRBJ1-1; TRBD1 is a possible D gene (6 bases). The CDR3 is 14 residues long. The V end lost 3 bases, the J end lost 6 bases, and 15 bases lay between the germline ends. Per germline, CDR1 SGDLS and CDR2 YYNGEE. CDR3 coding DNA: TGTGCCAGCAGCGAGACAGGAACGATCGCTGAAGCTTTCTTT. Its translation: CASSETGTIAEAFF. The full variable domain, in which reference TRBV9 and TRBJ1-1 provide the parts outside the CDR3, is DSGVTQTPKHLITATGQRVTLRCSPRSGDLSVYWYQQSLDQGLQFLIQYYNGEERAKGNILERFSAQQFPDLHSELNLSSLELGDSALYFCASSETGTIAEAFFGQGTRLTVV.

The genes are TRBV6-5 and TRBJ2-1, with 9 bases identical to TRBD2. The CDR3 contains 14 residues. Per the germline V gene, CDR1 is MNHEY and CDR2 is SVGAGI. The junction had 9 bases not matched to a gene; V was cut back by 7 bases and J by 8 bases. CDR3 in amino acids: CASNPAGGSYEQFF. CDR3 coding DNA: TGTGCCAGCAATCCGGCGGGAGGGTCTTATGAGCAGTTCTTC.

This clonotype occurred a few times. The chain combines TRBV7-2 with TRBJ2-7; TRBD2 might be the D (7 bases). V lost 5 bases and J lost 8, with 16 bases in between. The CDR3 covers 13 residues. Germline CDR1 is SGHTA and CDR2 is FQGNSA. The CDR3 region is CASSPSRGGKQYF. The CDR3, as DNA: TGTGCCAGCAGCCCCTCGAGGGGGGGAAAGCAGTACTTC.

This clonotype was seen only once. The chain uses TRBV27 and TRBJ2-1; possibly TRBD1 or TRBD2 for D (5 bases each). V lost 3 bases, J lost 6 bases, and 15 bases lay in between. In germline, CDR1 is MNHEY, CDR2 SMNVEV (reference sequence). The CDR3 consists of 15 residues. The CDR3 DNA reads TGTGCCAGCAGTTTTACGGGACCTGGGGCCAATGAGCAGTTCTTC. It specifies CASSFTGPGANEQFF.

This clonotype appeared a few times. The V gene is TRBV9, the J gene TRBJ2-3; 8 bases fit TRBD2. Germline trimming cut 3 bases from V and 2 bases from J; bases unmatched to any gene: 5. The CDR3 extends over 15 amino acids. The germline V gene encodes CDR1 SGDLS and CDR2 YYNGEE. CDR3 protein: CASSASGSYTDTQYF. In DNA, the CDR3 is TGTGCCAGCAGCGCGAGCGGGAGCTACACAGATACGCAGTATTTT. The whole variable domain, remainder taken from reference TRBV9 and TRBJ2-3, is DSGVTQTPKHLITATGQRVTLRCSPRSGDLSVYWYQQSLDQGLQFLIQYYNGEERAKGNILERFSAQQFPDLHSELNLSSLELGDSALYFCASSASGSYTDTQYFGPGTRLTVL.

The gene calls are TRBV6-1 and TRBJ1-3, with D maybe TRBD1 (5 bases). V was cut by 8 bases and J by 3 bases, with 11 bases left in between. The germline V gene has CDR1 MNHNS and CDR2 SASEGT. The CDR3 sequence is 13 residues long. As DNA, the CDR3 is TGTGCCAGCTCATCAGGGTATGGAAACACCATATATTTT. It encodes CASSSGYGNTIYF.

Many counts were recorded for this clonotype. This chain uses TRBV4-2 with TRBJ2-5; D is undetermined. Germline V lookup: CDR1 LGHNA, CDR2 YNFKEQ. The CDR3 loop spans 12 amino acids. V shed 4 bases and J shed 5 bases, with 8 bases lying between them. CDR3 sequence reads: CASSLDRETQYF. DNA of the CDR3: TGTGCCAGCAGCCTGGATCGGGAGACCCAGTACTTC.

Only a few counts were recorded for this clonotype. The chain uses TRBV7-9 and TRBJ1-4; D not certain. The CDR3 runs 11 residues. The V and J ends lost 3 bases and 6 bases respectively, with 2 bases between them. Germline V gene lookup returns CDR1 SEHNR and CDR2 FQNEAQ (reference sequence). The CDR3 sequence: CASSLYEKLFF. The CDR3 region has the DNA TGTGCCAGCAGCTTGTATGAAAAACTGTTTTTT.

This clonotype was seen more than once but under ten times. The chain joins TRBV29-1 to TRBJ2-7; 9 positions agree with TRBD2. The germline CDR1 and CDR2 sequences are SQVTM and ANQGSEA. This CDR3 comprises 15 residues. The trim removed 6 bases at V and 4 bases at J, leaving 13 bases unmatched. The CDR3 DNA reads TGCAGCGTAAACCTTAGCGGGAGATTAATGTACGAGCAGTACTTC. Translating gives CSVNLSGRLMYEQYF.

This sequence joins TRBV30 and TRBJ2-7; 12 bases are a match to TRBD1. This CDR3 is built from 16 residues. Germline CDR1 GTSNPN, CDR2 SVGIG (reference sequence). Unmatched junction bases numbered 8, after V lost 2 bases and J lost 3 bases. CDR3 loop: CAWSPGQGAGGYEQYV. The CDR3 DNA reads TGTGCCTGGAGTCCGGGACAGGGGGCTGGTGGCTACGAGCAGTACGTC.

CDR3 loop: CASTGQGNQPQHF. The CDR3 region has the DNA TGCGCCAGCACTGGACAAGGCAATCAGCCCCAGCATTTT. The V call is TRBV10-2, the J call TRBJ1-5, with a tentative D call TRBD1 (5 bases). This CDR3 has 13 amino acids. The germline CDR1 and CDR2 sequences are WSHSY and SAAADI. V was shortened by 7 bases and J by 2 bases, with 9 bases between the two germline ends.

This chain uses TRBV5-6 with TRBJ2-7; D possibly corresponds to TRBD2 (5 bases). The CDR3 spans 12 residues. Trimming stripped 2 bases from V and 5 bases from J, with 8 bases between. Germline CDR1 reads SGHDT; CDR2 reads YYEEEE. This CDR3 reads CASSFGLHEQYF. As DNA, the CDR3 is TGTGCCAGCAGCTTCGGACTCCACGAGCAGTACTTC. Based on the CDR3 plus reference TRBV5-6 and TRBJ2-7, the full variable domain is DAGVTQSPTHLIKTRGQQVTLRCSPKSGHDTVSWYQQALGQGPQFIFQYYEEEERQRGNFPDRFSGHQFPNYSSELNVNALLLGDSALYLCASSFGLHEQYFGPGTRLTVT.

This clonotype was detected once. The CDR3 DNA follows: TGTGCCAGCAGTAACGCGGGGGCGCGCACCGGGGAGCTGTTTTTT. Its protein is CASSNAGARTGELFF. The V and J genes are TRBV28 and TRBJ2-2; D possibly corresponds to TRBD2 (7 bases). Germline V gene sequence: CDR1 MDHEN, CDR2 SYDVKM. V dropped 5 bases and J dropped 4 bases, with 14 bases sitting between them. The CDR3 totals 15 residues.

A few counts support this clonotype. The chain combines TRBV5-1 with TRBJ1-6; D gene uncertain. V dropped 1 base and J dropped 8 bases, with 10 bases sitting between them. CDR3 size: 14 residues. Germline-derived CDR1 and CDR2 are SGHRS and YFSETQ. The CDR3 here is CASSLTGIHSPLHF. The CDR3 DNA reads as TGCGCCAGCAGCTTGACCGGGATACATTCACCCCTCCACTTT.

This clonotype was observed a single time. The DNA of the CDR3 is TGTGCCAGCAGCTTAGCGATCGGGGCGACTAATGAAAAACTGTTTTTT. This codes for CASSLAIGATNEKLFF. The chain uses TRBV7-9 and TRBJ1-4; tentative D call: TRBD1 (5 bases). The length of the CDR3 is 16 residues. The V and J ends lost 0 bases and 2 bases respectively, with 10 bases between them. Germline-derived CDR1 and CDR2 are SEHNR and FQNEAQ (reference sequence).

V is TRBV12-3 or TRBV12-4 and J is TRBJ2-5, with 14 bases aligning to TRBD2. Trimming cost V 5 bases and J 5 bases; bases outside gene matches: 7. The CDR3 is 16 residues long. The CDR3 DNA reads as TGTGCCAGCAGTCCCCGACTAGCGGGAGGGCCGGAGACCCAGTACTTC. It specifies CASSPRLAGGPETQYF.

V and J are TRBV12-3 or TRBV12-4 and TRBJ1-3, with D unclear. V was clipped by 3 bases and J by 0 bases, with 6 bases between them. The length of the CDR3 is 14 residues. CDR3 residues: CASSFTASGNTIYF. CDR3 DNA sequence: TGTGCCAGCAGTTTTACAGCCTCTGGAAACACCATATATTTT.

This clonotype was seen more than once but under ten times. The genes are TRBV27 and TRBJ2-1; 14 bases align to TRBD2. Trimming removed 5 bases from V and 2 bases from J; junction bases left unmatched: 2. CDR1 and CDR2 from the germline V gene are MNHEY and SMNVEV (reference sequence). This CDR3 region has 16 residues. The CDR3 reads CASSPTSGRAYNEQFF. CDR3 nucleotide sequence: TGTGCCAGCAGTCCGACTAGCGGGAGGGCCTACAATGAGCAGTTCTTC.

This chain connects TRBV5-1 to TRBJ2-1; 8 bases agree with TRBD2. The CDR3 loop spans 15 amino acids. Germline assignment: CDR1 SGHRS and CDR2 YFSETQ. J was trimmed by 5 bases and V by 0 bases; bases with no gene match: 4. CDR3 amino acids: CASSLAPGGNNEQFF. CDR3 DNA: TGCGCCAGCAGCTTGGCCCCGGGAGGGAACAATGAGCAGTTCTTC. The full variable domain, with the rest looked up from reference TRBV5-1 and TRBJ2-1, is KAGVTQTPRYLIKTRGQQVTLSCSPISGHRSVSWYQQTPGQGLQFLFEYFSETQRNKGNFPGRFSGRQFSNSRSEMNVSTLELGDSALYLCASSLAPGGNNEQFFGPGTRLTVL.